The 26 T cell receptor beta chains listed next were all sequenced from one sample in a study of Ad26.COV2.S vaccination and SARS-CoV-2 variants. The data were produced by immunoSEQ multiplex PCR, yet TCRdb's version contains in-frame clones alone and is incomplete. The data show approximately 480,000 clones, roughly 85% seen once. Sample treatment: around 19 received Ad26.COV2.S at low or high dose, single or two shots; several received placebo; per-sample allocation not given. Samples were taken on day 63 after the first vaccine or placebo injection. The starting material was peripheral blood, obtained in a trial of Ad26.COV2.S vaccine versus placebo. Receptors originate from a person aged 18-65 years who received the Ad26.COV2.S COVID-19 vaccine or a placebo.

J is TRBJ1-5 and V is TRBV7-9; D ambiguous. Between the trimmed V and J ends, which lost 5 bases and 3 bases, there was a span of 17 bases. The CDR3 covers 16 residues. Germline CDR1 and CDR2: SEHNR and FQNEAQ (reference sequence). The CDR3 sequence is CASSPHGIQPNQPQHF. The CDR3 nucleotides read TGTGCCAGCAGCCCCCACGGTATCCAACCCAATCAGCCCCAGCATTTT.

V is TRBV4-2 and J is TRBJ1-5; perhaps TRBD1 as D (5 bases). The CDR3 runs 18 residues. Per the germline V gene, CDR1 is LGHNA and CDR2 is YNFKEQ. The V end lost 0 bases, the J end lost 3 bases, and 18 bases lay between the germline ends. The CDR3 reads CASSQEARGGTVNQPQHF. DNA for the CDR3: TGTGCCAGCAGCCAAGAGGCCCGGGGAGGGACTGTCAATCAGCCCCAGCATTTT.

The gene calls are TRBV7-3 and TRBJ2-7, with TRBD1 matching 11 bases. Germline CDR1 and CDR2: SGHTA and FQGTGA. The CDR3 is 13 amino acids. With 4 bases clipped from V and 6 bases from J, the junction kept 2 bases outside the gene matches. This chain's CDR3 is CASSSGTGGEQYF. CDR3 sequence (DNA): TGTGCCAGCAGCTCCGGGACAGGGGGCGAGCAGTACTTC.

For the CDR3, the DNA is TGTGCCATCTCCGGACACAATGAGCAGTTCTTC. It translates to CAISGHNEQFF. The V call is TRBV10-3, the J call TRBJ2-1, with D unclear. Trimming left V 8 bases short and J 5 bases short, with 7 bases between. CDR1 ENHRY and CDR2 SYGVKD come from the germline V gene. The CDR3 length is 11 residues.

This rearrangement joins TRBV2 to TRBJ1-2; TRBD1 might be the D (6 bases). CDR3 length: 14 amino acids. Germline CDR1 SNHLY, CDR2 FYNNEI. The V and J ends lost 7 bases and 4 bases respectively, with 16 bases between them. DNA of the CDR3: TGTGCCAGCAACCTCTTTGACAGGAGCTATGGCTACACCTTC. Translating it yields CASNLFDRSYGYTF.

The rearrangement links TRBV11-3 to TRBJ2-3, with 8 bases lining up with TRBD1. The V segment lost 1 base and the J segment 1 base; nucleotides outside the gene matches: 13. This CDR3 is 19 amino acids long. CDR1 is SGHNT, CDR2 YENEEA, per germline. CDR3 loop: CASSLAGGIRQGRTDTQYF. CDR3 bases: TGTGCCAGCAGCTTAGCTGGGGGGATTCGACAGGGGCGCACAGATACGCAGTATTTT.

J is TRBJ1-5 and V is TRBV27; possible D gene TRBD1, 5 bases. The CDR3 length is 14 residues. Trimming took 4 bases from V and 4 from J, leaving 11 bases between them. CDR1 and CDR2 (germline): MNHEY, SMNVEV (reference sequence). The CDR3 DNA reads TGTGCCAGCAGTTCGGAGGGGTCTAATCAGCCCCAGCATTTT. This encodes CASSSEGSNQPQHF.

V gene TRBV11-2 combines with J gene TRBJ2-1, with D possibly being TRBD2 (5 bases). CDR1 SGHAT and CDR2 FQNNGV come from the germline V gene. The V end lost 2 bases, the J end lost 8 bases, and 10 bases lay between the germline ends. This CDR3 contains 13 residues. The CDR3 loop is CASSLIGRDEQFF. The CDR3 DNA follows: TGTGCCAGCAGCTTAATCGGGCGGGATGAGCAGTTCTTC.

Notes on this clone: Its ends do not fully match the called genes, so a read error is possible. The genes are TRBV6-4 and TRBJ1-1; possibly TRBD1 for D (5 bases). The CDR3 has 12 residues. Germline V lookup: CDR1 MRHNA, CDR2 SNTAGT. The chain's CDR3 is CASSPQGRQGLF. CDR3 nucleotides: TGTGCCAGCAGTCCCCAAGGCCGCCAGGGCCTGTTT.

The chain employs TRBV7-8 and TRBJ2-1; TRBD2 agrees at 12 bases. The CDR3 covers 16 residues. V was pared by 4 bases and J by 7 bases, with 8 bases of the junction left unmatched. Germline V CDR1 and CDR2: SGHVS, FQNEAQ. CDR3 protein: CASSSTSGRSKNEQFF. CDR3 in DNA: TGTGCCAGCAGCTCGACTAGCGGGAGAAGTAAAAATGAGCAGTTCTTC.

The chain links TRBV6-4 to TRBJ2-1; 11 bases align to TRBD2. The CDR3 covers 17 residues. J lost 4 bases, V lost 1 base, and 6 bases had no gene match. Looked up from germline, CDR1 is MRHNA and CDR2 is SNTAGT. The CDR3 loop reads CASSDFARTSGYNEQFF. Here the CDR3 DNA reads TGTGCCAGCAGTGACTTCGCCAGGACTAGCGGGTACAATGAGCAGTTCTTC.

The V call is TRBV27, the J call TRBJ2-5, with D hard to call. V lost 7 bases and J 5 bases, leaving 8 bases between the germline ends. The germline V gene encodes CDR1 MNHEY and CDR2 SMNVEV (reference sequence). This CDR3 is 11 amino acids long. The CDR3 coding sequence is TGTGCCAGCATCCTAGGGGAGACCCAGTACTTC. Encoded protein: CASILGETQYF.

The CDR3 DNA is TGTGCCAGCAGCGTGGGGGTCTTAATGAACACTGAAGCTTTCTTT. Its protein product is CASSVGVLMNTEAFF. The chain has TRBV9 and TRBJ1-1; D might be TRBD1 (5 bases). Looked up from germline, CDR1 is SGDLS and CDR2 is YYNGEE. The CDR3 consists of 15 residues. V lost 2 bases, J lost 0 bases, and 11 bases lay in between.

The chain is built from TRBV10-3 and TRBJ1-2; unclear D gene. V was trimmed by 3 bases and J by 7 bases, leaving 12 bases between them. Germline CDR1 reads ENHRY; CDR2 reads SYGVKD. The CDR3 is 13 residues long. The chain's CDR3 is CAISDSVSSGYTF. CDR3 in DNA: TGTGCCATCAGTGATTCCGTGAGTAGTGGCTACACCTTC.

The chain couples TRBV19 to TRBJ1-1, with 7 bases aligning to TRBD1. With 8 bases clipped from V and 7 bases from J, the junction kept 16 bases outside the gene matches. Germline-derived CDR1 and CDR2 are LNHDA and SQIVND (reference sequence). This CDR3 has 15 residues. In DNA, the CDR3 is TGTGCCAGTGCGAAGACCTTGACAGGGCCGGGTGAAGCTTTCTTT. Its protein product is CASAKTLTGPGEAFF. Full variable domain (outside the CDR3, taken from reference TRBV19 and TRBJ1-1): DGGITQSPKYLFRKEGQNVTLSCEQNLNHDAMYWYRQDPGQGLRLIYYSQIVNDFQKGDIAEGYSVSREKKESFPLTVTSAQKNPTAFYLCASAKTLTGPGEAFFGQGTRLTVV.

The chain employs TRBV7-9 and TRBJ2-1; 7 nucleotides match TRBD1. The junction had 6 bases not matched to a gene; V was cut back by 5 bases and J by 11 bases. CDR1 is SEHNR and CDR2 is FQNEAQ in the germline V gene (reference sequence). CDR3 length equals 12 residues. The CDR3 DNA is TGTGCCAGCAGCCCACGGGACAGCCAGCAGTTCTTC. As protein: CASSPRDSQQFF.

The rearrangement joins TRBV6-6 to TRBJ1-4, with 8 bases fitting TRBD1. Germline V lookup: CDR1 MNHNY, CDR2 SVGAGI (reference sequence). Unmatched junction bases numbered 15, after V lost 8 bases and J lost 7 bases. The CDR3 has 16 amino acids. CDR3 in amino acids: CASGGDRSAILEKLFF. The CDR3, as DNA: TGTGCCAGCGGCGGGGACAGGTCGGCGATACTTGAAAAACTGTTTTTT.

The V and J genes are TRBV3-1 (or the pseudogene TRBV3-2) and TRBJ1-4; 7 nucleotides match TRBD1. CDR3 length: 14 residues. V shed 3 bases and J 9 bases; nucleotides not matched to a gene: 7. Looked up from germline, CDR1 is LGHDT and CDR2 is YNNKEL (reference sequence). Written as DNA, the CDR3 is TGTGCCAGCAGCCAGAAACAGGGGAGGCAAAAACTGTTTTTT. Translation: CASSQKQGRQKLFF.

The gene calls are TRBV12-3 or TRBV12-4 and TRBJ2-1; no clear D. The V end lost 8 bases, the J end lost 3 bases, and 5 bases lay between the germline ends. This CDR3 is 11 amino acids long. The CDR3 DNA follows: TGTGCCAGCGGTGACTACAATGAGCAGTTCTTC. As protein: CASGDYNEQFF.

The gene calls are TRBV15 and TRBJ1-1, with 10 bases aligning to TRBD1. The V gene's germline CDR1 is LNHNV and CDR2 YYDKDF (reference sequence). Trimming removed 5 bases from V and 5 bases from J; junction bases left unmatched: 8. This CDR3 comprises 15 residues. The CDR3 DNA sequence: TGTGCCACCAGCGGGAGGGACAGGGGTTCAACTGAAGCTTTCTTT. Its translation: CATSGRDRGSTEAFF.

The chain carries TRBV6-1 and TRBJ1-3; 7 bases match TRBD1. Trimming cost V 4 bases and J 0 bases; bases outside gene matches: 9. The CDR3 runs to 17 residues. The germline V gene has CDR1 MNHNS and CDR2 SASEGT. CDR3 sequence (DNA): TGTGCCAGCAGTGCCGGCGAGACAGGGACCTCTGGAAACACCATATATTTT. Translation gives CASSAGETGTSGNTIYF.

A few counts support this clone. This sequence joins TRBV14 and TRBJ1-3; D is unclear. Germline assignment: CDR1 SGHDN and CDR2 FVKESK. The CDR3 runs to 17 residues. V was trimmed by 0 bases and J by 0 bases, leaving 12 bases between them. The CDR3 spells CASSQDLGGFSGNTIYF. The CDR3 DNA reads TGTGCCAGCAGCCAAGATTTAGGCGGCTTCTCTGGAAACACCATATATTTT.

The V and J genes are TRBV28 and TRBJ2-5, with D possibly being TRBD1 (5 bases). Germline assignment: CDR1 MDHEN and CDR2 SYDVKM. Trimming removed 2 bases at V and 1 base at J, with 11 bases between. The length of the CDR3 is 15 residues. The CDR3 DNA follows: TGTGCCAGCAGTTTAACCCCAAGGGGCCAAGAGACCCAGTACTTC. Translating it yields CASSLTPRGQETQYF.

The J gene is TRBJ2-7, the V gene TRBV7-2; 10 nucleotides match TRBD1. Germline V gene sequence: CDR1 SGHTA, CDR2 FQGNSA. Trimming removed 4 bases from V and 2 bases from J; junction bases left unmatched: 5. The CDR3 has 15 residues. The CDR3 bases are TGTGCCAGCAGCTCTACCGGGACAGGGGCCTACGAGCAGTACTTC. It specifies CASSSTGTGAYEQYF.

The chain is built from TRBV5-1 and TRBJ2-5; D may match TRBD1 or TRBD2 (5 bases each). V was shortened by 4 bases and J by 4 bases, with 14 bases between the two germline ends. Germline lookup yields CDR1 SGHRS and CDR2 YFSETQ. CDR3 size: 14 residues. CDR3 nucleotides: TGCGCCAGCAGCCTAGAGGGGTGGGGAGAGACCCAGTACTTC. Its translation is CASSLEGWGETQYF.

J is TRBJ1-1 and V is TRBV20-1, with D hard to call. The CDR3 spans 13 residues. CDR1 is DFQATT and CDR2 is SNEGSKA in the germline V gene (reference sequence). V was shortened by 5 bases and J by 0 bases, with 10 bases between the two germline ends. The CDR3 DNA sequence: TGCAGTGCTCGTGGGCCTTTGAACACTGAAGCTTTCTTT. It translates to CSARGPLNTEAFF.